The next 30 T cell receptor beta chains were all read from a single sample in a study of cytomegalovirus exposure and HLA in healthy donors. The PCR had 60 Vbeta and 13 Jbeta primers. Sequencing was performed with immunoSEQ multiplex PCR; in TCRdb, only in-frame clones are kept and a portion is missing. Among about 140,000 clones listed, roughly three quarters were seen once. Source material: PBMCs. These receptors came from a man aged 30 to 39 in good health and CMV-seronegative.

This clone was seen just once. The rearrangement links TRBV7-9 to TRBJ1-1, with TRBD1 identical over 8 bases. The CDR3 consists of 15 residues. V shed 2 bases and J 0 bases; nucleotides not matched to a gene: 2. Germline V lookup: CDR1 SEHNR, CDR2 FQNEAQ (reference sequence). The CDR3 bases are TGTGCCAGCAGCTTACAGGGGGCGCTGAACACTGAAGCTTTCTTT. This translates into CASSLQGALNTEAFF.

This chain links TRBV4-1 with TRBJ2-7, with no clear D. CDR3 length: 14 residues. Germline CDR1 MGHRA, CDR2 YSYEKL. Trimming pared 2 bases from V and 3 bases from J, leaving 11 bases between. CDR3: CASSQRHAYYEQYF. The CDR3 DNA is TGCGCCAGCAGCCAAAGACACGCATACTACGAGCAGTACTTC.

The V call is TRBV29-1, the J call TRBJ1-1; D is perhaps TRBD1 (5 bases). Trimming shortened V by 3 bases and J by 2 bases, and 13 bases separated the two germline ends. The germline V gene encodes CDR1 SQVTM and CDR2 ANQGSEA. This CDR3 contains 14 residues. The DNA for the CDR3 is TGCAGCGTTGAGAAACAGGAGGGAAACACTGAAGCTTTCTTT. This gives the protein CSVEKQEGNTEAFF.

The chain has TRBV5-1 and TRBJ2-1; the match to TRBD2 covers 7 bases. V gave up 0 bases and J gave up 9 bases; unmatched junction bases: 6. Germline CDR1 reads SGHRS; CDR2 reads YFSETQ. The CDR3 runs 14 residues. The CDR3 loop reads CASSLVGGRGEQFF. As DNA, the CDR3 is TGCGCCAGCAGCTTGGTAGGCGGGAGAGGTGAGCAGTTCTTC.

This chain connects TRBV6-5 to TRBJ2-2, with 8 positions matching TRBD2. Germline assignment: CDR1 MNHEY and CDR2 SVGAGI. CDR3 length equals 15 residues. Trimming removed 6 bases from V and 7 bases from J; junction bases left unmatched: 10. The CDR3 DNA follows: TGTGCCAGCAGGACCGGGACTAGTTTAGTCGGGGAGCTGTTTTTT. This encodes CASRTGTSLVGELFF.

The chain combines TRBV5-8 with TRBJ2-5; TRBD2 is a possible D gene (5 bases). Trimming left V 4 bases short and J 5 bases short, with 15 bases between. The CDR3 totals 14 residues. From germline, CDR1 is SGHTS and CDR2 YDEGEE. This chain's CDR3 is CASSPREHGETQYF. The CDR3 DNA sequence: TGTGCCAGCAGCCCGAGGGAACACGGGGAGACCCAGTACTTC.

This chain joins TRBV15 and TRBJ2-3; D is uncertain. Germline V gives CDR1 LNHNV, CDR2 YYDKDF (reference sequence). The CDR3 runs 17 residues. V was clipped by 0 bases and J by 0 bases, with 13 bases between them. CDR3 region: CATSRDYETLSTDTQYF. The CDR3 DNA follows: TGTGCCACCAGCAGAGACTACGAGACACTGAGCACAGATACGCAGTATTTT.

This clone was found a few times. The V call is TRBV19, the J call TRBJ1-5; TRBD1 is a possible D gene (6 bases). V was pared by 0 bases and J by 0 bases, with 12 bases between. From germline, CDR1 is LNHDA and CDR2 SQIVND (reference sequence). This CDR3 is 17 amino acids long. The CDR3 sequence is CASSIDGPGVSNQPQHF. The CDR3 nucleotides are TGTGCCAGTAGTATAGATGGGCCAGGGGTTAGCAATCAGCCCCAGCATTTT. Looking up the rest from reference TRBV19 and TRBJ1-5 gives the full variable domain: DGGITQSPKYLFRKEGQNVTLSCEQNLNHDAMYWYRQDPGQGLRLIYYSQIVNDFQKGDIAEGYSVSREKKESFPLTVTSAQKNPTAFYLCASSIDGPGVSNQPQHFGDGTRLSIL.

The chain is built from TRBV9 and TRBJ1-2, with 9 positions matching TRBD1. Germline trimming cut 4 bases from V and 8 bases from J; bases unmatched to any gene: 9. CDR3 size: 14 residues. CDR1 is SGDLS and CDR2 is YYNGEE in the germline V gene. The CDR3 coding sequence is TGTGCCAGCAGCCCGGAGACAGGGGGGCGGGGCTACACCTTC. Its protein is CASSPETGGRGYTF.

The gene calls are TRBV11-3 and TRBJ2-5; 10 nucleotides line up with TRBD1. The CDR3 has 14 amino acids. In germline, CDR1 is SGHNT, CDR2 YENEEA. V shed 6 bases and J 5 bases; nucleotides not matched to a gene: 6. The CDR3 protein is CASSSTGGAETQYF. DNA of the CDR3: TGTGCCAGCAGTTCGACAGGGGGCGCGGAGACCCAGTACTTC.

This clone occurred once. This chain links TRBV19 with TRBJ2-7; perhaps TRBD1 as D (6 bases). The CDR3 totals 12 residues. V was trimmed by 4 bases and J by 7 bases, leaving 11 bases between them. Germline V CDR1 and CDR2: LNHDA, SQIVND (reference sequence). The CDR3 protein is CASSRTVDEQYF. DNA of the CDR3: TGTGCCAGTAGTAGGACAGTCGATGAGCAGTACTTC.

This clone was recorded a few times. V gene TRBV6-5 combines with J gene TRBJ2-5; D gene unclear. The length of the CDR3 is 11 residues. V was clipped by 7 bases and J by 10 bases, with 13 bases between them. Germline V gene lookup returns CDR1 MNHEY and CDR2 SVGAGI. The CDR3 is CASNNPPNQYF. The CDR3 DNA follows: TGTGCCAGCAACAACCCTCCCAACCAGTACTTC.

V gene TRBV9 combines with J gene TRBJ1-4; maybe TRBD1 (5 bases). V was pared by 0 bases and J by 8 bases, with 11 bases between. The CDR3 is 14 residues long. Germline V CDR1 and CDR2: SGDLS, YYNGEE. CDR3 protein: CASSVGQGSEKLFF. CDR3 sequence (DNA): TGTGCCAGCAGCGTAGGCCAGGGATCCGAAAAACTGTTTTTT.

The sample holds one count of this clone. This chain uses TRBV27 with TRBJ2-7, with D uncertain. V lost 0 bases to trimming and J lost 4 bases, with 10 bases between them. Germline values: CDR1 MNHEY, CDR2 SMNVEV (reference sequence). This CDR3 is 14 amino acids long. The CDR3 DNA follows: TGTGCCAGCAGTTTATCCTACCTAAAATACGAGCAGTACTTC. Its translation is CASSLSYLKYEQYF.

V and J are TRBV5-1 and TRBJ2-2; D gene ambiguous. V was clipped by 6 bases and J by 1 base, with 16 bases between them. The CDR3 has 16 amino acids. Germline V gene lookup returns CDR1 SGHRS and CDR2 YFSETQ. CDR3 bases: TGCGCCAGCACCCCTTTGGGCTACCGGAACACCGGGGAGCTGTTTTTT. This sequence encodes CASTPLGYRNTGELFF. Based on the CDR3 plus reference TRBV5-1 and TRBJ2-2, the full variable domain is KAGVTQTPRYLIKTRGQQVTLSCSPISGHRSVSWYQQTPGQGLQFLFEYFSETQRNKGNFPGRFSGRQFSNSRSEMNVSTLELGDSALYLCASTPLGYRNTGELFFGEGSRLTVL.

This clone was counted between two and nine times. The chain has TRBV6-1 and TRBJ1-4; no clear D gene. CDR3 size: 13 residues. CDR1 and CDR2 from the germline V gene are MNHNS and SASEGT. The V end was cut by 8 bases, the J end by 7 bases, with 14 bases between. The CDR3 DNA reads as TGTGCCAGCTGGGGAGCCTTGGTTGAAAAACTGTTTTTT. It translates to CASWGALVEKLFF.

This clone was recorded a few times. The chain employs TRBV6-1 and TRBJ2-5; 8 bases are shared with TRBD2. Per germline, CDR1 MNHNS and CDR2 SASEGT. The CDR3 spans 14 residues. Losses at the gene ends were 2 bases for V and 5 bases for J; bases not matched to a gene: 4. The CDR3 spells CASSEKRGRETQYF. CDR3 in DNA: TGTGCCAGCAGTGAAAAGCGGGGGAGGGAGACCCAGTACTTC.

The chain links TRBV6-6 to TRBJ1-3, with D hard to call. Trimming stripped 7 bases from V and 4 bases from J, with 14 bases between. CDR1 MNHNY and CDR2 SVGAGI come from the germline V gene (reference sequence). This CDR3 has 14 amino acids. CDR3 coding DNA: TGTGCCAGCAAGAGGGTTGTAACAGGAAACACCATATATTTT. Translated: CASKRVVTGNTIYF.

The V and J genes are TRBV9 and TRBJ2-1; 13 bases are shared with TRBD2. Germline assignment: CDR1 SGDLS and CDR2 YYNGEE. The V segment lost 3 bases and the J segment 6 bases; nucleotides outside the gene matches: 6. This CDR3 is 16 amino acids long. The CDR3 spells CASSAQLAGGSNEQFF. The CDR3 DNA reads as TGTGCCAGCAGCGCTCAACTAGCGGGAGGGTCCAATGAGCAGTTCTTC.

The chain is built from TRBV2 and TRBJ2-3; TRBD1 might be the D (5 bases). CDR3 size: 16 residues. V was pared by 5 bases and J by 2 bases, with 17 bases between. The V gene's germline CDR1 is SNHLY and CDR2 FYNNEI. CDR3 sequence: CASSSLLGALTDTQYF. The CDR3 bases are TGTGCCAGCAGTTCTCTACTTGGGGCACTCACAGATACGCAGTATTTT.

A few counts support this clone. The chain carries TRBV6-6 and TRBJ1-2, with unresolved D. The CDR3 is 15 residues long. Germline loops: CDR1 MNHNY, CDR2 SVGAGI (reference sequence). Trimming stripped 6 bases from V and 8 bases from J, with 22 bases between. Here the CDR3 DNA reads TGTGCCAGCAGGTCCTCCCGCGCGGGTGCCTGGGGCTACACCTTC. The encoded protein is CASRSSRAGAWGYTF.

This chain uses TRBV11-2 with TRBJ2-6; 7 bases map to TRBD1. The CDR3 has 18 residues. J was trimmed by 0 bases and V by 0 bases; bases with no gene match: 5. The germline V gene has CDR1 SGHAT and CDR2 FQNNGV. The chain's CDR3 is CASSLEVQGHSGANVLTF. In DNA form, the CDR3 reads TGTGCCAGCAGCTTAGAAGTACAGGGGCACTCTGGGGCCAACGTCCTGACTTTC.

The chain carries TRBV29-1 and TRBJ1-4; D is ambiguous. V was trimmed by 6 bases and J by 2 bases, leaving 4 bases between them. CDR3 length: 11 amino acids. Germline CDR1 SQVTM, CDR2 ANQGSEA. The CDR3 DNA reads TGCAGCGTCCTTACTAATGAAAAACTGTTTTTT. It is translated as CSVLTNEKLFF.

The rearrangement links TRBV6-6 to TRBJ2-7; a weak D match, TRBD2 (6 bases). This CDR3 has 16 amino acids. Trimming pared 7 bases from V and 0 bases from J, leaving 19 bases between. The V gene's germline CDR1 is MNHNY and CDR2 SVGAGI (reference sequence). Here the CDR3 DNA reads TGTGCCAGCACCGATCCGGGACTTCTGAGCTCCTACGAGCAGTACTTC. Residues: CASTDPGLLSSYEQYF.

The chain links TRBV30 to TRBJ2-7; 8 bases align to TRBD1. The ends lost 7 bases at V and 6 bases at J; junction bases unmatched: 14. CDR1 and CDR2 from the germline V gene are GTSNPN and SVGIG (reference sequence). This CDR3 contains 14 residues. CDR3 sequence reads: CASPGAGGAGEQYF. DNA for the CDR3: TGTGCCTCCCCCGGAGCAGGGGGCGCAGGCGAGCAGTACTTC.

This clone was counted between two and nine times. The chain uses TRBV6-5 and TRBJ2-5; the match to TRBD2 covers 13 bases. V lost 10 bases and J lost 1; bases outside the gene matches: 3. The CDR3 has 14 residues. Looked up from germline, CDR1 is MNHEY and CDR2 is SVGAGI. CDR3 coding DNA: TGTGCCACCTGGACTAGCGGGGGCCAAGAGACCCAGTACTTC. It encodes CATWTSGGQETQYF.

In this sample, this clone turned up once. V usage is TRBV29-1 and J usage is TRBJ2-7; 7 bases are shared with TRBD1. This CDR3 has 12 amino acids. V shed 8 bases, J shed 3 bases, and the junction held 7 bases outside the gene matches. CDR1 is SQVTM and CDR2 is ANQGSEA in the germline V gene. CDR3 DNA: TGCAGCACCCGTGGACAGGACTACGAGCAGTACTTC. Translating it yields CSTRGQDYEQYF.

The CDR3 DNA sequence: TGTGCCAGCAGTGAAGCGGGGGGGGCAGTCGGTCAGCCCCAGCATTTT. Amino acid sequence: CASSEAGGAVGQPQHF. The rearrangement links TRBV6-1 to TRBJ1-5; tentatively, D is TRBD1 (6 bases). The CDR3 sequence is 16 residues long. V lost 0 bases and J lost 6, with 15 bases in between. The germline gives CDR1 MNHNS, CDR2 SASEGT.

The rearrangement uses TRBV5-1 and TRBJ2-4, with 15 bases lining up with TRBD2. The junction had 8 bases not matched to a gene; V was cut back by 4 bases and J by 3 bases. This CDR3 region has 18 residues. Germline V gene lookup returns CDR1 SGHRS and CDR2 YFSETQ. CDR3 protein: CASSPGLAGGEGKNIQYF. Here the CDR3 DNA reads TGCGCCAGCAGCCCGGGACTAGCGGGAGGAGAGGGCAAAAACATTCAGTACTTC.

The chain uses TRBV28 and TRBJ1-3; 7 bases fit TRBD1. The germline gives CDR1 MDHEN, CDR2 SYDVKM. V was clipped by 7 bases and J by 3 bases; unmatched bases: 6. The CDR3 is made up of 14 amino acids. The CDR3 loop reads CASTTTGDGNTIYF. Written as DNA, the CDR3 is TGTGCCAGCACCACCACAGGGGATGGAAACACCATATATTTT.